The clone carrying this T cell receptor (beta chain) has a handful of counts. The sample is drawn from a study of identical twins. In TCRdb, the 5' RACE reads were re-called with MiXCR into one record per CDR3 protein. The data hold about 240,000 distinct CDR3 sequences, with 6% to 8% observed a single time. With 3 bases clipped from V and 2 bases from J, the junction kept 7 bases outside the gene matches. CDR1 and CDR2 from the germline V gene are DFQATT and SNEGSKA (reference sequence). The CDR3 consists of 14 residues. There were only healthy Caucasians among the donors. The sample also formed part of further work on yellow fever vaccine responses in identical twins.

Sequencing was done on a sample of CD8+ T cells sorted from blood. The source of this sequence is a woman younger than 35 in good health. V is TRBV20-1 and J is TRBJ2-7, with 7 bases aligning to TRBD2. The CDR3 sequence is CSASGGTQAYEQYV. The CDR3 DNA reads as TGCAGTGCTAGCGGGGGGACGCAAGCCTACGAGCAGTACGTC.